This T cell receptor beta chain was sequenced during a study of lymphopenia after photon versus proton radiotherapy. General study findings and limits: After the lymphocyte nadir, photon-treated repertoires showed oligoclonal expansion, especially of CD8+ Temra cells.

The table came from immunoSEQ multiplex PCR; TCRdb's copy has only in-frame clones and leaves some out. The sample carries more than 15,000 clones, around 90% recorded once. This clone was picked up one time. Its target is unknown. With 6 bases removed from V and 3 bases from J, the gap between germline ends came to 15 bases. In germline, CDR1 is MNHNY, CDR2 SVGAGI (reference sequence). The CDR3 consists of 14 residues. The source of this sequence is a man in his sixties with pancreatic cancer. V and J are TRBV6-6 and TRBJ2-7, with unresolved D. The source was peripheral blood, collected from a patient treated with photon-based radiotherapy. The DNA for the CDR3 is TGTGCCAGCAGACGCGGCAGTTCGGGCTACGAGCAGTACTTC. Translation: CASRRGSSGYEQYF.